These 17 T cell receptor beta chains share one sample of origin, sequenced in a study of CD8 T cells in ankylosing spondylitis (dated 2017 in TCRdb). The library came from 5' RACE. The reads were generated on an Illumina HiSeq 2500. TCRdb ran its own pipeline on the public reads, namely fastp trimming at Q25 and MiXCR clone calling, and kept in-frame beta chains. Here each entry gathers all rows of one CDR3 protein and keeps the most common genes and DNA. Here the sample has around 140,000 distinct CDR3 sequences; about 10% occur a single time. The ten largest make up 4.1% of the sample. Sequenced material: blood, either unsorted or a sorted T cell fraction (not recorded which). The receptors come from a female donor with ankylosing spondylitis or in good health (not recorded which).

This clonotype was observed at least ten times. Here the CDR3 reads CASRYRQSSYEQYF. The CDR3 region has the DNA TGTGCCAGCAGGTACCGACAGAGCTCCTACGAGCAGTACTTC. The chain uses TRBV12-3 or TRBV12-4 and TRBJ2-7, with D tentatively TRBD1 (5 bases). Trimming shortened V by 6 bases and J by 0 bases, and 12 bases separated the two germline ends. This CDR3 spans 14 amino acids.

This clonotype was detected many times. The gene calls are TRBV5-1 and TRBJ1-1; D gene uncertain. Per the germline V gene, CDR1 is SGHRS and CDR2 is YFSETQ. Trimming pared 0 bases from V and 1 base from J, leaving 7 bases between. The CDR3 spans 14 residues. This CDR3 reads CASSLAPANTEAFF. The CDR3 DNA is TGCGCCAGCAGCTTGGCCCCAGCGAACACTGAAGCTTTCTTT.

This clonotype was found many times. This chain connects TRBV10-2 to TRBJ1-2; no reliable D call. With 3 bases removed from V and 6 bases from J, the gap between germline ends came to 8 bases. CDR1 and CDR2 from the germline V gene are WSHSY and SAAADI. This CDR3 has 12 residues. CDR3 coding DNA: TGCGCCAGCAGTGATGCCACTCATGGCTACACCTTC. It yields the protein CASSDATHGYTF.

V usage is TRBV19 and J usage is TRBJ2-7, with D unclear. Germline V lookup: CDR1 LNHDA, CDR2 SQIVND (reference sequence). The V gene lost 3 bases and the J gene lost 5 bases, with 11 bases spanning the gap. The CDR3 has 13 amino acids. CDR3: CASSIVLLDEQYF. The CDR3 bases are TGTGCCAGTAGTATTGTACTATTAGACGAGCAGTACTTC.

This clonotype was picked up many times. The J gene is TRBJ1-1, the V gene TRBV18, with D hard to call. This CDR3 has 14 residues. The V end was cut by 2 bases, the J end by 1 base, with 8 bases between. CDR1 and CDR2 (germline): KGHSH, LQKENI. CDR3 loop: CASSPRDTNTEAFF. CDR3 DNA sequence: TGTGCCAGCTCACCAAGAGATACGAACACTGAAGCTTTCTTT.

This clonotype showed up many times. This chain connects TRBV11-2 to TRBJ2-3, with D tentatively TRBD1 or TRBD2 (5 bases each). The CDR3 extends over 17 amino acids. V was clipped by 4 bases and J by 6 bases, with 23 bases between them. CDR1 and CDR2 from the germline V gene are SGHAT and FQNNGV. The CDR3 nucleotides are TGTGCCAGCAGCTCCTCACCCGGGACCCTCATCCCGGATACGCAGTATTTT. It yields the protein CASSSSPGTLIPDTQYF.

The table lists this clonotype with many counts. The V and J genes are TRBV12-3 or TRBV12-4 and TRBJ1-4, with D unclear. This CDR3 region has 16 residues. The V end lost 6 bases, the J end lost 0 bases, and 14 bases lay between the germline ends. The CDR3 region has the DNA TGTGCCAGCAGCTCCATCTCCCGTGCAACTAATGAAAAACTGTTTTTT. Amino acid sequence: CASSSISRATNEKLFF.

This clonotype was detected many times. J is TRBJ1-6 and V is TRBV12-3 or TRBV12-4, with D unresolved. The CDR3 length is 13 residues. Between the trimmed V and J ends, which lost 5 bases and 8 bases, there was a span of 10 bases. Here the CDR3 reads CASSPHMDSPLHF. The CDR3 DNA follows: TGTGCCAGCAGTCCACACATGGATTCACCCCTCCACTTT.

This clonotype was seen ten or more times. The genes are TRBV29-1 and TRBJ1-1; D is ambiguous. V lost 4 bases and J 0 bases, leaving 6 bases between the germline ends. The CDR3 spans 12 residues. Germline CDR1 reads SQVTM; CDR2 reads ANQGSEA. This CDR3 is CSVVDMNTEAFF. The DNA of the CDR3 is TGCAGCGTTGTAGACATGAACACTGAAGCTTTCTTT. The entire variable domain, with the rest obtained from reference TRBV29-1 and TRBJ1-1, is as follows: SAVISQKPSRDICQRGTSLTIQCQVDSQVTMMFWYRQQPGQSLTLIATANQGSEATYESGFVIDKFPISRPNLTFSTLTVSNMSPEDSSIYLCSVVDMNTEAFFGQGTRLTVV.

This clonotype was recorded at least ten times. Mismatch with germline at one junction end may stem from a read error. V is TRBV15 and J is TRBJ1-6; D not certain. The CDR3 has 16 amino acids. Germline V CDR1 and CDR2: LNHNV, YYDKDF (reference sequence). The CDR3 is CSTSRDLAAYNSPLHF. The CDR3 nucleotides read TGTTCCACCAGCAGAGATCTAGCGGCGTATAATTCACCCCTCCACTTT.

This clonotype turned up a few times. This rearrangement joins TRBV3-1 to TRBJ1-5; D is unresolved. The germline CDR1 and CDR2 sequences are LGHDT and YNNKEL (reference sequence). This CDR3 has 15 residues. V lost 3 bases and J 0 bases, leaving 9 bases between the germline ends. The CDR3 loop is CASSHSVSSNQPQHF. The CDR3, as DNA: TGTGCCAGCAGCCACAGCGTTTCTAGCAATCAGCCCCAGCATTTT.

This clonotype has a count of ten or more. The chain is built from TRBV7-3 and TRBJ2-7; 9 nucleotides align to TRBD2. Germline trimming cut 5 bases from V and 2 bases from J; bases unmatched to any gene: 7. Germline-derived CDR1 and CDR2 are SGHTA and FQGTGA. This CDR3 comprises 15 residues. CDR3 in DNA: TGTGCCAGCAGCCTTAGCGGGGGCCCAGCCTACGAGCAGTACTTC. It yields the protein CASSLSGGPAYEQYF.

This clonotype was counted ten times or more. V and J are TRBV12-3 or TRBV12-4 and TRBJ1-3; D gene unclear. This CDR3 has 16 amino acids. V gave up 5 bases and J gave up 2 bases, with 16 bases separating them. The CDR3 DNA sequence: TGTGCCAGCAGTCAAGGGTTTACCAGCCCTGGAAACACCATATATTTT. The encoded protein is CASSQGFTSPGNTIYF.

This clonotype showed up many times. The genes are TRBV7-9 and TRBJ2-7; TRBD2 agrees at 9 bases. CDR1 is SEHNR and CDR2 is FQNEAQ in the germline V gene (reference sequence). The CDR3 has 16 residues. V lost 1 base to trimming and J lost 0 bases; unmatched junction nucleotides: 4. The CDR3 region is CASSLDTSGFSYEQYF. The CDR3 coding sequence is TGTGCCAGCAGCTTAGATACTAGCGGGTTCTCCTACGAGCAGTACTTC.

This clonotype was detected ten times or more. This sequence joins TRBV27 and TRBJ1-1; D is ambiguous. The CDR3 totals 13 residues. With 8 bases removed from V and 0 bases from J, the gap between germline ends came to 10 bases. Germline lookup yields CDR1 MNHEY and CDR2 SMNVEV (reference sequence). The DNA of the CDR3 is TGTGCCAGCCAAGGATGGTTGAACACTGAAGCTTTCTTT. Amino acids: CASQGWLNTEAFF.

This clonotype was recorded many times. The chain uses TRBV5-1 and TRBJ2-7; no clear D gene. This CDR3 comprises 13 residues. V was shortened by 4 bases and J by 1 base, with 9 bases between the two germline ends. CDR1 and CDR2 (germline): SGHRS, YFSETQ. CDR3 nucleotide sequence: TGCGCCAGCAGCCCGACCCCTTCCTACGAGCAGTACTTC. The encoded protein is CASSPTPSYEQYF.

This clonotype has ten or more counts. The CDR3: CAWSVPGGRGYTF. In DNA form, the CDR3 reads TGTGCCTGGAGTGTACCCGGGGGCCGCGGCTACACCTTC. This chain links TRBV30 with TRBJ1-2, with D maybe TRBD1 (6 bases). V was trimmed by 0 bases and J by 8 bases, leaving 13 bases between them. Germline CDR1 is GTSNPN and CDR2 is SVGIG (reference sequence). The CDR3 sequence is 13 residues long. The variable domain in full, with the rest retrieved from reference TRBV30 and TRBJ1-2, is SQTIHQWPATLVQPVGSPLSLECTVEGTSNPNLYWYRQAAGRGLQLLFYSVGIGQISSEVPQNLSASRPQDRQFILSSKKLLLSDSGFYLCAWSVPGGRGYTFGSGTRLTVV.